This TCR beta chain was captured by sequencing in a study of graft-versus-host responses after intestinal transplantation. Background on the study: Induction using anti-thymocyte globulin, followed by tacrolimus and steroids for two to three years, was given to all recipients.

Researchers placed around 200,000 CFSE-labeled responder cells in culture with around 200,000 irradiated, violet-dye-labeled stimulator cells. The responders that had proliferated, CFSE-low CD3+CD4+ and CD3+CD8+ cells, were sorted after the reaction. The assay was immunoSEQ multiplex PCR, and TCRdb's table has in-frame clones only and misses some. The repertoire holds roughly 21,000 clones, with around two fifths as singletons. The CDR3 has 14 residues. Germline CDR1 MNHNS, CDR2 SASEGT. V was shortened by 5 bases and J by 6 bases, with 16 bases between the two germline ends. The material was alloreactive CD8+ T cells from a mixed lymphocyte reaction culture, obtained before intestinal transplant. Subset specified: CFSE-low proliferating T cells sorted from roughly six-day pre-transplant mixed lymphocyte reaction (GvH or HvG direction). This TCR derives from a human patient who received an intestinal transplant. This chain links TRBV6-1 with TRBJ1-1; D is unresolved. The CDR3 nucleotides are TGTGCCAGCAGTACCAATGCCGTCGGGGCTGAAGCTTTCTTT. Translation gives CASSTNAVGAEAFF.